Below, 7 T cell receptor beta chains from the same sample are listed, as sequenced in a study of blood T cell repertoires in COVID-19. Profiling relied on immunoSEQ multiplex PCR, and the TCRdb table lists in-frame clones only, not all of them. The sample shows about 140,000 clones, roughly 79% of them seen only once. Sequenced: peripheral blood. The receptors were sampled from a woman in her sixties with acute or convalescent COVID-19.

The chain employs TRBV5-6 and TRBJ1-1, with a weak D call TRBD1 (5 bases). Trimming stripped 0 bases from V and 2 bases from J, with 14 bases between. This CDR3 has 16 amino acids. CDR1 and CDR2 (germline): SGHDT, YYEEEE. The CDR3 spells CASSLGGGRKNTEAFF. The CDR3 DNA reads as TGTGCCAGCAGCTTGGGCGGGGGGAGGAAAAACACTGAAGCTTTCTTT.

The V gene is TRBV5-1, the J gene TRBJ2-1; 13 bases are shared with TRBD2. The CDR3 has 16 amino acids. Germline assignment: CDR1 SGHRS and CDR2 YFSETQ. With V trimmed by 4 bases and J by 2 bases, 3 bases remained unmatched. This CDR3 reads CASSPGLAGTYNEQFF. CDR3 bases: TGCGCCAGCAGCCCGGGACTAGCGGGAACCTACAATGAGCAGTTCTTC.

The chain carries TRBV27 and TRBJ2-1; 10 bases agree with TRBD2. Per germline, CDR1 MNHEY and CDR2 SMNVEV (reference sequence). The CDR3 covers 14 residues. With V trimmed by 8 bases and J by 8 bases, 9 bases remained unmatched. The CDR3 spells CASSLAGAPHEQFF. CDR3 DNA sequence: TGTGCCAGCTCCCTAGCGGGAGCCCCCCATGAGCAGTTCTTC.

This clone was seen a few times. The genes are TRBV7-8 and TRBJ2-7; D is undetermined. V was trimmed by 4 bases and J by 6 bases, leaving 16 bases between them. In germline, CDR1 is SGHVS, CDR2 FQNEAQ. This CDR3 is built from 14 residues. The CDR3 spells CASSSRSRLGEQYF. As DNA, the CDR3 is TGTGCCAGCAGCTCCCGGTCCAGGTTGGGCGAGCAGTACTTC.

This rearrangement joins TRBV7-9 to TRBJ2-5, with D tentatively TRBD1 (5 bases). Trimming left V 6 bases short and J 5 bases short, with 22 bases between. CDR3 length: 16 amino acids. The V gene's germline CDR1 is SEHNR and CDR2 FQNEAQ (reference sequence). The CDR3 sequence: CASSFSAGIYGETQYF. As DNA, the CDR3 is TGTGCCAGCAGTTTTTCGGCAGGGATCTACGGGGAGACCCAGTACTTC.

The chain is built from TRBV20-1 and TRBJ1-5; 7 bases map to TRBD1. Germline V gene lookup returns CDR1 DFQATT and CDR2 SNEGSKA (reference sequence). Trimming at V came to 3 bases and at J to 2 bases, leaving 4 bases not matched to a gene. The CDR3 has 14 amino acids. The CDR3, as DNA: TGCAGTGCTAGTCAAGGGGGCGGCAATCAGCCCCAGCATTTT. Amino acids: CSASQGGGNQPQHF.

The chain couples TRBV7-8 to TRBJ2-1; 14 bases are a match to TRBD2. The CDR3 contains 16 residues. CDR1 and CDR2 (germline): SGHVS, FQNEAQ. With V trimmed by 5 bases and J by 10 bases, 10 bases remained unmatched. CDR3 in DNA: TGTGCCAGCAGCCGAGATGTGACTAGCGGGAGGGACGAGCAGTTCTTC. Translating gives CASSRDVTSGRDEQFF.